Described below is a single T cell receptor beta chain sequence and its context. Its antigen is currently unknown. CDR1 and CDR2 (germline): SGHTA, FQGNSA. The CDR3 covers 14 residues. The data originate from a study of monozygotic twins with inflammatory bowel disease. Following a re-call of the 5' RACE reads, TCRdb has one entry per CDR3 protein and lacks DNA. The clone table shows approximately 400,000 distinct CDR3 sequences, with the ten largest holding less than 2.5%. Study outcomes and limitations: IBD patients carried less diverse TCRbeta repertoires (inverse Simpson) than healthy co-twins. Clonotypes shared with others were fewer in IBD patients than in healthy twins, especially with disease activity. In these data, no single strong IBD-associated signal or clonotype received support.

Sequencing input: blood. This receptor was obtained from a human donor with ulcerative colitis or Crohn's disease, or a healthy co-twin of an affected twin (not recorded which). The chain joins TRBV7-2 to TRBJ2-7; there is no DNA to check the TCRdb D call of TRBD2. The CDR3 is CASSLQRGVSEQYF.